These 10 T cell receptor beta chains were all obtained from the same sample, sequenced in a study of regulatory T cells in long-lasting Graves disease. Construction of the TCR beta libraries employed iRepertoire HTBI primers in conjunction with Arm-PCR of CDR3 regions. TCRdb re-derived calls from the multiplex PCR reads in MiXCR, one entry per CDR3 protein. The table records 350,000 to 500,000 distinct CDR3 sequences, 11% to 15% of them present only once. The time point was: newly diagnosed GD, antithyroid drugs for less than 3 months. The TCR library was made from RNA extracted from PBMCs. The sample also formed part of further work on T cells in Graves' hyperthyroidism and ophthalmopathy.

Source: peripheral blood mononuclear cells (PBMCs), taken at new diagnosis, from a patient treated with antithyroid drugs. The receptors were gathered from a woman in her forties or fifties with Graves disease.

This clonotype occurred many times. CDR3 region: CASRSSSGSYNEQFF. The DNA for the CDR3 is TGTGCCAGCAGGTCCTCTAGCGGCTCCTACAATGAGCAGTTCTTC. This rearrangement joins TRBV5-8 to TRBJ2-1, with 7 bases that match TRBD2. The junction had 5 bases not matched to a gene; V was cut back by 5 bases and J by 0 bases. CDR1 and CDR2 (germline): SGHTS, YDEGEE. The CDR3 is 15 amino acids.

This clonotype was seen repeatedly, ten times or more. The rearrangement links TRBV28 to TRBJ2-7; TRBD1 matches 10 bases. The CDR3 sequence is 15 residues long. The junction had 16 bases not matched to a gene; V was cut back by 9 bases and J by 8 bases. Germline CDR1 reads MDHEN; CDR2 reads SYDVKM. CDR3 coding DNA: TGTGCCAGTGGACTATCTGGGGACAGGGGCCCCCAGCAGTACTTC. Its protein product is CASGLSGDRGPQQYF.

This clonotype was picked up many times. The CDR3 sequence: CASSPPRGEVTQYF. The CDR3, as DNA: TGTGCCAGCAGCCCCCCCAGAGGCGAGGTAACCCAGTACTTC. This chain connects TRBV9 to TRBJ2-5; D is undetermined. The CDR3 runs 14 residues. From germline, CDR1 is SGDLS and CDR2 YYNGEE. Between the trimmed V and J ends, which lost 4 bases and 8 bases, there was a span of 18 bases.

This clonotype was counted at least ten times. V and J are TRBV30 and TRBJ2-4; no firm D call. Germline CDR1 is GTSNPN and CDR2 is SVGIG (reference sequence). CDR3 length: 15 residues. Trimming cost V 0 bases and J 2 bases, with 11 bases left between them. The CDR3, as DNA: TGTGCCTGGAGTGTCGGAGACATCACCAAAAACATTCAGTACTTC. Amino acid sequence: CAWSVGDITKNIQYF. The complete variable domain, with remaining parts taken from reference TRBV30 and TRBJ2-4, reads SQTIHQWPATLVQPVGSPLSLECTVEGTSNPNLYWYRQAAGRGLQLLFYSVGIGQISSEVPQNLSASRPQDRQFILSSKKLLLSDSGFYLCAWSVGDITKNIQYFGAGTRLSVL.

The chain couples TRBV7-8 to TRBJ2-3; D remains unclear. CDR3 length: 16 residues. V lost 6 bases to trimming and J lost 3 bases, with 19 bases between them. Per the germline V gene, CDR1 is SGHVS and CDR2 is FQNEAQ. In DNA, the CDR3 is TGTGCCAGCAGGCTCAACCTGAATGTTGGGACAGATACGCAGTATTTT. This translates into CASRLNLNVGTDTQYF.

This clonotype was observed a handful of times. The chain carries TRBV9 and TRBJ2-1; D assignment may be TRBD1 or TRBD2 (5 bases each). Germline CDR1 SGDLS, CDR2 YYNGEE. The CDR3 spans 22 residues. V was clipped by 2 bases and J by 1 base, with 31 bases between them. The CDR3 reads CASSVTPRPAVGVGESYNEQFF. The CDR3 nucleotides are TGTGCCAGCAGCGTCACCCCACGCCCAGCCGTGGGGGTGGGGGAGTCCTACAATGAGCAGTTCTTC.

In this sample, this clonotype turned up many times. At one end, the junction sequence differs from germline, possibly due to a read error. The chain links TRBV4-1 to TRBJ2-3, with 15 bases that match TRBD2. Germline-derived CDR1 and CDR2 are MGHRA and YSYEKL. CDR3 size: 17 residues. CDR3 nucleotide sequence: TGTGCCAGCAGCCAACCCTCGGGACTAGCGGGAGGAGATACGCAGTATTTT. As protein: CASSQPSGLAGGDTQYF.

As regards this clonotype: One junction end disagrees with the germline gene, perhaps due to a read error. The V call is TRBV5-1, the J call TRBJ1-1; D uncertain. CDR3 size: 12 residues. Per the germline V gene, CDR1 is SGHRS and CDR2 is YFSETQ. CDR3 in amino acids: CASSRANAEAFF. CDR3 bases: TGCGCCAGCAGCCGAGCGAACGCTGAAGCTTTCTTT.

This chain uses TRBV5-5 with TRBJ2-2, with 8 bases aligning to TRBD1. V lost 1 base, J lost 5 bases, and 13 bases stayed unmatched. The CDR3 covers 18 residues. Germline CDR1 reads SGHKS; CDR2 reads YYEKEE (reference sequence). CDR3 region: CASSLRQGIGTPTGELFF. The CDR3 DNA follows: TGTGCCAGCAGCTTGCGACAGGGGATTGGGACTCCTACCGGGGAGCTGTTTTTT.

For this clonotype: A clone one base away is much larger, so this may be a read error. The rearrangement joins TRBV20-1 to TRBJ1-2; 7 nucleotides line up with TRBD1. The CDR3 has 14 residues. CDR1 and CDR2 from the germline V gene are DFQATT and SNEGSKA (reference sequence). The CDR3 is CSASPDRDNYGHTF. CDR3 nucleotide sequence: TGCAGTGCTAGTCCTGACAGGGATAACTATGGCCACACCTTC.